One sample yielded the 2 T cell receptor beta chains listed below, sequenced in a study of shared T cell receptors in the human thymus. Data came from immunoSEQ multiplex PCR; TCRdb stores just in-frame clones and leaves some out. Of more than 550,000 clones listed, more than 70% are singletons. These data were likewise used in another study, on human thymus T cells.

Sample: thymocytes. The receptors originated from a boy under two years old with a congenital heart defect.

The rearrangement links TRBV28 to TRBJ2-1, with 9 nucleotides matching TRBD1. CDR3 length equals 16 residues. In germline, CDR1 is MDHEN, CDR2 SYDVKM. Trimming cost V 3 bases and J 7 bases; bases outside gene matches: 10. CDR3 nucleotides: TGTGCCAGCAGTTTGGCGCGGGACAGGGAAAGGAATGAGCAGTTCTTC. It translates to CASSLARDRERNEQFF.

This chain joins TRBV4-2 and TRBJ2-5; 10 bases line up with TRBD2. J was trimmed by 1 base and V by 1 base; bases with no gene match: 9. Germline CDR1 is LGHNA and CDR2 is YNFKEQ. This CDR3 has 18 amino acids. The CDR3 DNA reads as TGTGCCAGCAGCCAAGGTCTAGCGGGGGCCGTAAGCCAAGAGACCCAGTACTTC. Its protein product is CASSQGLAGAVSQETQYF.